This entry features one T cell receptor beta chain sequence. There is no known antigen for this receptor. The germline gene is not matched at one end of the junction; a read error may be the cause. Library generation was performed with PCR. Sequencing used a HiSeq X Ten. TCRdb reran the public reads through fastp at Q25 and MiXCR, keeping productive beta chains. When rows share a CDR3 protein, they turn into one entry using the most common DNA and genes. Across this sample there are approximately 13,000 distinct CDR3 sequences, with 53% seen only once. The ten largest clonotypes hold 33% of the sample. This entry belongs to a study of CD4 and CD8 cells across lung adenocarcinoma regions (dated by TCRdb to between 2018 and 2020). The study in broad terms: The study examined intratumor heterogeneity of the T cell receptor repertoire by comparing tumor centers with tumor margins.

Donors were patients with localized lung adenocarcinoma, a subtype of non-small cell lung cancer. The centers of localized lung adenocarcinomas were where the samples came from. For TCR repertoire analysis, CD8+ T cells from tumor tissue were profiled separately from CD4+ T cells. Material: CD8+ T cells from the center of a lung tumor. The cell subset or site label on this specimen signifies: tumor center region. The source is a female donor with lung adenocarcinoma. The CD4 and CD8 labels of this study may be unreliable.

CDR3 reads: CASSPTGHRATNTQYF. The sequenced DNA is TGTGCCAGCAGTCCTACGGGGCACCGAGCCACAAACACGCAGTACTTT. The V and J segments used are TRBV6-1 and TRBJ2-3; the D gene is perhaps TRBD1 or TRBD2, each of them matching over 5 bases. CDR1 and CDR2, per the germline V gene, are MNHNS and SASEGT. From the cysteine through the phenylalanine, the CDR3 covers 16 amino acids. Just the 48-base CDR3 DNA is kept, in frame starting at base 1.